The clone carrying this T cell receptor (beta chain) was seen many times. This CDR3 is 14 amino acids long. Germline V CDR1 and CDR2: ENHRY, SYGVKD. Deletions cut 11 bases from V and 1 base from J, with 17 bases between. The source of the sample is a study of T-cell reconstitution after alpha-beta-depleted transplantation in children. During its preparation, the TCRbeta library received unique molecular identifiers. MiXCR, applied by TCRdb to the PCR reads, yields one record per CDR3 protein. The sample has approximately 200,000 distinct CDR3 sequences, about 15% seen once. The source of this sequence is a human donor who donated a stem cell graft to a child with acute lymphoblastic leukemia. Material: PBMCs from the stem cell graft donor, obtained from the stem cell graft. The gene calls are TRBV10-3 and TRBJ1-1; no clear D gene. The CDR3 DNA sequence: TGTGCCGTCTCGGACCCGGGGAGGAACACTGAAGCTTTCTTT. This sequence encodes CAVSDPGRNTEAFF.